The clone carrying this T cell receptor beta chain was picked up one time. This specimen comes from a study of technical replicates of blood from a few donors. Using immunoSEQ multiplex PCR, the repertoire was profiled, and TCRdb retains in-frame clones only, with some absent. The data hold tens of thousands of clones, with about 90% observed a single time. Germline V CDR1 and CDR2: SGHTA, FQGNSA. CDR3 size: 13 residues. V trimming: 3 bases; J trimming: 12 bases; junction bases outside the gene matches: 9. The origin of this receptor is a human donor in good health. The J gene is TRBJ1-1, the V gene TRBV7-2; TRBD1 agrees at 8 bases. Material: T cells isolated from PBMCs. Written as DNA, the CDR3 is TGTGCCAGCAGCTTTCTTCCGGACAGGGTGACTTTCTTT. This sequence encodes CASSFLPDRVTFF.